This T cell receptor (beta chain) appears in the sequencing data of a study of T cell repertoires in cytomegalovirus infection (dated by TCRdb to the late 2010s). For context, the study as a whole: The peptide stimulations were aimed at well-studied HLA-B-restricted epitopes as well as recently identified HLA-C-restricted CMV epitopes, whose presentation resists viral immunomodulation. Donor HLA type was relevant to the analysis, because carriage of CMV infection together with the matching HLA type was indicated by public TCR beta signatures. Points the paper makes about the study in general: The ex vivo response was dominated by HLA-C-restricted CMV-specific TCR beta clonotypes, and the single most frequent clonotype in two of eight donors was supplied by these HLA-C-restricted clonotypes. Carriers of CMV infection plus the relevant HLA type were discriminated by the cumulative frequency of public TCR beta family members in the study cohort and in an independent roughly 400-donor cohort.

This sample's treatment or condition label indicates: in vitro stimulation with specific CMV peptide epitopes to enrich CMV-specific T cells. Spanning cysteine to phenylalanine, the CDR3 consists of 16 amino acids. The read is trimmed to its CDR3 DNA, 48 bases read in frame from base 1. V loses 2 bases at its end and J loses 3 bases; junction bases beyond the gene matches: 10. From the germline V gene (reference sequence), CDR1 is SEHNR and CDR2 is FQNEAQ. This clonotype was detected a few times. Its antigen is not yet known. The sample holds no much larger clone one base away, and base qualities are not on file. The sequencing machine was an Illumina HiSeq 1500. TCRdb redid the processing of the public reads, applying fastp at Q25 and MiXCR, and retained in-frame beta chains. Rows are unified per CDR3 protein, each entry keeping the most common DNA and genes. The sample profile shows about 920,000 distinct CDR3 sequences; around 31% of them were found once. 11% to 15% of the sample is taken by the ten largest.

The starting material was cultured CD8+ T cells from PBMCs, obtained from culture after CMV antigen stimulation. This TCR derives from a human donor in good health (CMV status not recorded). Some clones in this sample may be carry-over from other donors' samples. The chain is assembled from TRBV7-9 and TRBJ2-7; 7 bases in between match TRBD1. DNA sequence: TGTGCCAGCAGCTTAATGAACCCCAGGGGGTTCTACGAGCAGTACTTC. It encodes CASSLMNPRGFYEQYF.